Listed below are T cell receptor beta chains from one sample, sequenced in a study of T cells after yellow fever vaccination. TCRdb reprocessed the 5' RACE reads with MiXCR, giving one entry per CDR3 protein. This table has just over 300,000 distinct CDR3 sequences, roughly 4% appearing once. Here the sequenced sample was PBMCs, taken on the day of the yellow fever booster vaccination. All receptors derive from a man between 18 and 35 years old who received the YFV17D yellow fever vaccine. Each CDR3 is given with its conserved first and last residue. Each record gives: D gene, clone size, J gene, V gene, CDR3 protein, CDR3 DNA. A D gene is named only where the DNA matches it firmly. The size of a clone is reported for some rows only, either as once, few or many, or as a class for expanded clones.

>-|-|TRBJ1-2|TRBV3-1
CASSQRRDYGYTF
TGTGCCAGCAGCCAACGGAGGGACTATGGCTACACCTTC
>-|few|TRBJ2-4|TRBV3-1
CASSQDPVGKNIQYF
TGTGCCAGCAGCCAAGATCCGGTGGGCAAAAACATTCAGTACTTC
>-|many|TRBJ2-7|TRBV29-1
CSVGGDLEQYF
TGCAGCGTTGGGGGAGATCTCGAGCAGTACTTC
>-|many|TRBJ1-1|TRBV5-1
CASGSSDGLNTEAFF
TGCGCCAGCGGCAGCTCGGACGGGCTGAACACTGAAGCTTTCTTT
>-|many|TRBJ2-2|TRBV5-6
CASSLGPPSNTGELFF
TGTGCCAGCAGCTTGGGTCCCCCCAGCAACACCGGGGAGCTGTTTTTT
>-|-|TRBJ2-2|TRBV12-3/TRBV12-4
CASRAGGATGALFF
TGTGCCAGCAGGGCCGGAGGAGCCACCGGGGCGCTGTTTTTT
>TRBD1|few|TRBJ2-2|TRBV5-4
CASSLGGTGNTGELFF
TGTGCCAGCAGCTTGGGGGGGACAGGGAACACCGGGGAGCTGTTTTTT
>-|few|TRBJ2-5|TRBV18
CASSPRLLGGGQETQYF
TGTGCCAGCTCACCGAGGTTATTAGGAGGAGGGCAAGAGACCCAGTACTTC
>-|many|TRBJ1-5|TRBV6-2/TRBV6-3
CASSSTRILNQPQHF
TGTGCCAGCAGTTCGACCCGAATCCTCAATCAGCCCCAGCATTTT
>-|many|TRBJ2-7|TRBV7-9
CASSPSVGGEQYF
TGTGCCAGCAGCCCCAGTGTAGGAGGCGAGCAGTACTTC
>-|-|TRBJ1-5|TRBV4-1
CASSDRDNSNQPQHF
TGCGCCAGCAGCGACCGGGACAATAGCAATCAGCCCCAGCATTTT
>-|-|TRBJ1-2|TRBV18
CASSPPQVNGYTF
TGTGCCAGCTCACCACCGCAGGTTAATGGCTACACCTTC
>-|-|TRBJ1-5|TRBV7-2
CASSSYRGDNQPQHF
TGTGCCAGCAGCTCGTACCGGGGGGACAATCAGCCCCAGCATTTT
>-|-|TRBJ2-2|TRBV27
CASSLSANTGELFF
TGTGCCAGCAGTTTGTCGGCGAACACCGGGGAGCTGTTTTTT
>-|many|TRBJ2-3|TRBV29-1
CSVFTGGTDTQYF
TGCAGCGTTTTTACGGGTGGCACAGATACGCAGTATTTT
>-|-|TRBJ2-7|TRBV10-3
CAISADRYEQYF
TGTGCCATCAGTGCGGACAGATACGAGCAGTACTTC
>TRBD1|-|TRBJ1-6|TRBV7-2
CASSGRGQGSSPLHF
TGTGCCAGCAGTGGGAGGGGACAGGGAAGTTCACCCCTCCACTTT
>-|few|TRBJ1-1|TRBV7-9
CASTQDTNTEAFF
TGTGCCAGCACCCAGGACACGAACACTGAAGCTTTCTTT
>-|few|TRBJ2-6|TRBV18
CASSASQGNGGANVLTF
TGTGCCAGCTCAGCATCTCAGGGGAATGGTGGGGCCAACGTCCTGACTTTC
>-|many|TRBJ2-5|TRBV11-2
CASSLVVVGPRYF
TGTGCCAGCAGCTTAGTAGTTGTCGGACCACGATACTTC
>-|few|TRBJ1-2|TRBV20-1
CSATQQTYGYTF
TGCAGTGCAACACAACAGACCTATGGCTACACCTTC
>TRBD1|many|TRBJ1-1|TRBV5-1
CASSLIPPDRVRSTEAFF
TGCGCCAGCAGCCTCATCCCCCCCGACAGGGTAAGAAGTACTGAAGCTTTCTTT
>-|-|TRBJ2-4|TRBV12-3/TRBV12-4
CASRETNTDLNIQYF
TGTGCCAGCAGGGAAACCAATACAGACCTAAACATTCAGTACTTC
>-|many|TRBJ1-5|TRBV21-1
CARDRLSPQHF
TGTGCCAGGGACAGGTTATCGCCCCAGCATTTT
>-|-|TRBJ1-4|TRBV25-1
CASRWEKLFF
TGTGCCAGCAGATGGGAAAAACTGTTTTTT
>-|-|TRBJ1-5|TRBV5-5
CASSPLRQKGNQPQHF
TGTGCCAGCTCGCCCCTCCGACAGAAGGGCAATCAGCCCCAGCATTTT
>-|many|TRBJ2-3|TRBV24-1
CATSDPGQSTDTQYF
TGTGCCACCAGTGACCCGGGACAAAGCACAGATACGCAGTATTTT
>-|many|TRBJ1-6|TRBV14
CASSQGQGINSPLHF
TGTGCCAGCAGCCAGGGCCAGGGGATTAATTCACCCCTCCACTTT
>TRBD1|-|TRBJ2-1|TRBV24-1
CATSDSRTGVGEQFF
TGTGCCACCAGTGATTCCCGGACAGGGGTGGGTGAGCAGTTCTTC
>-|few|TRBJ1-2|TRBV12-3/TRBV12-4
CASSAGLGYTF
TGTGCCAGCAGTGCAGGGCTCGGCTACACCTTC
>TRBD1|-|TRBJ1-1|TRBV7-2
CASRSPGGNTEAFF
TGTGCCAGCAGATCCCCAGGGGGGAACACTGAAGCTTTCTTT
>TRBD1|-|TRBJ1-3|TRBV18
CASSPSGQGSGNTIYF
TGTGCCAGCTCACCTTCAGGACAGGGATCTGGAAACACCATATATTTT
>-|many|TRBJ2-1|TRBV2
CASSESGGPSYNEQFF
TGTGCCAGCAGTGAATCGGGCGGTCCCTCCTACAATGAGCAGTTCTTC
>-|many|TRBJ2-7|TRBV4-3
CASSQDLSETGYSYEQYF
TGCGCCAGCAGCCAAGATTTGTCCGAGACAGGCTACTCCTACGAGCAGTACTTC
>-|-|TRBJ2-1|TRBV7-8
CASSLGTVPGSYNEQFF
TGTGCCAGCAGCTTAGGGACGGTCCCAGGCTCCTACAATGAGCAGTTCTTC
>-|many|TRBJ2-1|TRBV11-2
CASSTTTGRFNEQFF
TGTGCCAGCAGCACTACCACGGGGCGATTCAATGAGCAGTTCTTC
>TRBD2|few|TRBJ2-7|TRBV7-9
CASSSLAGGSYEQYF
TGTGCCAGCAGCTCCCTGGCGGGGGGGAGCTACGAGCAGTACTTC
>-|-|TRBJ2-1|TRBV7-8
CASSQGQRDEQFF
TGTGCCAGCAGCCAGGGCCAACGCGATGAGCAGTTCTTC
>-|-|TRBJ2-7|TRBV20-1
CSASPIPAIYEQYF
TGCAGTGCTAGTCCGATCCCAGCGATCTACGAGCAGTACTTC
>TRBD2|-|TRBJ2-1|TRBV4-1
CASRLAGTYNEQFF
TGCGCCAGCAGACTAGCGGGGACCTACAATGAGCAGTTCTTC
>TRBD1|few|TRBJ2-1|TRBV18
CASSRGTGAYNEQFF
TGTGCCAGCTCACGGGGGACAGGGGCCTACAATGAGCAGTTCTTC
>-|few|TRBJ2-5|TRBV7-9
CASSLLRETQYF
TGTGCCAGCAGCTTATTGCGGGAGACCCAGTACTTC
>TRBD1|-|TRBJ2-3|TRBV2
CAVPPGQGVTDTQYF
TGTGCCGTCCCCCCGGGACAGGGGGTAACAGATACGCAGTATTTT
>TRBD2|-|TRBJ2-3|TRBV2
CATSPGLARADTQYF
TGTGCCACCTCCCCTGGACTAGCGAGGGCAGATACGCAGTATTTT
>-|many|TRBJ1-5|TRBV7-2
CASSFGSRGNQPQHF
TGTGCCAGCAGCTTTGGTAGTCGGGGCAATCAGCCCCAGCATTTT
>-|many|TRBJ1-1|TRBV12-3/TRBV12-4
CASSFTSEAFF
TGTGCCAGCAGTTTCACTTCTGAAGCTTTCTTT
>-|many|TRBJ2-1|TRBV12-3/TRBV12-4
CASNREADEQFF
TGTGCCAGCAATAGGGAAGCTGATGAGCAGTTCTTC
>TRBD1|few|TRBJ2-1|TRBV19
CASSLVTGLGEQFF
TGTGCCAGTAGTCTGGTGACAGGGTTGGGTGAGCAGTTCTTC
>-|many|TRBJ1-1|TRBV20-1
CSATGNTEAFF
TGCAGTGCTACAGGGAACACTGAAGCTTTCTTT
>-|many|TRBJ2-7|TRBV12-3/TRBV12-4
CASSPRAGSTYEQYF
TGTGCCAGCAGCCCTCGAGCGGGTAGCACCTACGAGCAGTACTTC
>-|-|TRBJ1-1|TRBV16
CASSQYGVSWGSEAFF
TGTGCCAGCAGCCAATATGGGGTATCGTGGGGGTCTGAAGCTTTCTTT
>TRBD1|few|TRBJ1-1|TRBV5-6
CASSLAGTGYVAFF
TGTGCCAGCAGCTTGGCCGGGACAGGGTATGTAGCTTTCTTT
>TRBD1|few|TRBJ1-6|TRBV20-1
CSAPDRSASTLHF
TGCAGTGCTCCGGACAGGTCTGCGTCAACCCTCCACTTT
>-|-|TRBJ2-1|TRBV5-1
CASSLGYANEQFF
TGCGCCAGCAGTCTGGGATACGCCAATGAGCAGTTCTTC
>-|-|TRBJ1-1|TRBV7-2
CASNPRLGVFTEAFF
TGTGCCAGCAATCCGCGGCTGGGGGTATTTACTGAAGCTTTCTTT